The 30 T cell receptor beta chains below all came from one sample that was sequenced in a study of cytomegalovirus exposure and HLA in healthy donors (dated by TCRdb to 2016 to 2017). The library was obtained by the immunoSEQ multiplex PCR assay. TCRdb took this table from immuneACCESS and kept in-frame rearrangements with V and J called. Such tables lack part of the clones; where checked against another copy, unresolved V genes explain under half of the gap, and the rest is unexplained. A total of some 290,000 clones appear in this sample, approximately 91% of them only once. The ten largest clones add up to roughly 0.96% of the sample. Sequenced material: PBMCs. The receptor source for this set is a man between 25 and 39 years old in good health and CMV-seronegative.

The chain combines TRBV14 with TRBJ2-7; the D gene is possibly TRBD1 (6 bases). Germline V gives CDR1 SGHDN, CDR2 FVKESK. V dropped 1 base and J dropped 3 bases, with 10 bases sitting between them. This CDR3 is 14 amino acids long. DNA for the CDR3: TGTGCCAGCAGCCAAGTAGGACAGCTCTACGAGCAGTACTTC. This codes for CASSQVGQLYEQYF.

CDR3 sequence: CATQGINEQFF. CDR3 DNA: TGTGCCACCCAGGGAATCAATGAGCAGTTCTTC. This chain connects TRBV6-5 to TRBJ2-1; the D gene is possibly TRBD1 (5 bases). Germline CDR1 reads MNHEY; CDR2 reads SVGAGI. This CDR3 contains 11 residues. With 10 bases removed from V and 6 bases from J, the gap between germline ends came to 10 bases.

The V gene is TRBV6-5, the J gene TRBJ1-1; D not resolved. CDR1 is MNHEY and CDR2 is SVGAGI in the germline V gene. V was shortened by 5 bases and J by 7 bases, with 17 bases between the two germline ends. The CDR3 runs 14 residues. The CDR3 reads CASSPSQAAHEAFF. The CDR3 region has the DNA TGTGCCAGCAGTCCCTCCCAGGCAGCACATGAAGCTTTCTTT.

This rearrangement joins TRBV15 to TRBJ2-7, with a tentative D call TRBD2 (6 bases). Germline V CDR1 and CDR2: LNHNV, YYDKDF (reference sequence). V lost 3 bases and J 1 base, leaving 19 bases between the germline ends. CDR3 size: 17 residues. The CDR3 loop is CATSSGMGGSRSYEQYF. CDR3 DNA: TGTGCCACCAGCAGTGGGATGGGGGGATCAAGGTCCTACGAGCAGTACTTC.

The rearrangement uses TRBV25-1 and TRBJ2-3; D perhaps matches TRBD1 (6 bases). This CDR3 spans 16 amino acids. The V and J ends lost 0 bases and 4 bases respectively, with 14 bases between them. The germline V gene encodes CDR1 MGHDK and CDR2 SYGVNS. The CDR3: CASSEYLQGWSDTQYF. The CDR3 DNA is TGTGCCAGCAGTGAATATCTCCAGGGGTGGTCAGATACGCAGTATTTT. The full variable domain, completed using reference TRBV25-1 and TRBJ2-3, is EADIYQTPRYLVIGTGKKITLECSQTMGHDKMYWYQQDPGMELHLIHYSYGVNSTEKGDLSSESTVSRIRTEHFPLTLESARPSHTSQYLCASSEYLQGWSDTQYFGPGTRLTVL.

The chain is built from TRBV19 and TRBJ2-7, with TRBD1 matching over 8 bases. The CDR3 totals 16 residues. Germline assignment: CDR1 LNHDA and CDR2 SQIVND (reference sequence). J gave up 3 bases and V 1 base, and 8 bases lay outside the gene matches. In DNA form, the CDR3 reads TGTGCCAGTAGTATAGGGGACAGGAGCCTTAACTACGAGCAGTACTTC. Amino acids: CASSIGDRSLNYEQYF.

The chain uses TRBV5-1 and TRBJ1-4, with TRBD1 as a possible D gene (5 bases). This CDR3 region has 14 residues. Trimming took 3 bases from V and 5 from J, leaving 11 bases between them. Germline V CDR1 and CDR2: SGHRS, YFSETQ. CDR3 in amino acids: CASSSGRGNEKLFF. CDR3 DNA: TGCGCCAGCAGCTCAGGTCGGGGGAATGAAAAACTGTTTTTT.

This chain links TRBV5-6 with TRBJ1-2; D may be TRBD1 (6 bases). V gave up 4 bases and J gave up 4 bases, with 11 bases separating them. Germline lookup yields CDR1 SGHDT and CDR2 YYEEEE. CDR3 size: 13 residues. The CDR3 DNA reads TGTGCCAGCAGCACCCGGGACACCTATGGCTACACCTTC. This gives the protein CASSTRDTYGYTF.

The chain links TRBV14 to TRBJ1-4; D remains ambiguous. The CDR3 has 11 amino acids. The ends were cut back, 1 base at V and 9 bases at J, with 3 bases in the middle. Germline assignment: CDR1 SGHDN and CDR2 FVKESK. The CDR3 sequence is CASSQAKKLFF. CDR3 coding DNA: TGTGCCAGCAGCCAAGCTAAAAAACTGTTTTTT.

The chain combines TRBV7-9 with TRBJ1-4; D perhaps matches TRBD1 (6 bases). CDR3 length: 15 amino acids. Trimming took off 2 bases at V and 2 bases at J, with 9 bases between the two ends. CDR1 is SEHNR and CDR2 is FQNEAQ in the germline V gene (reference sequence). The CDR3 DNA follows: TGTGCCAGCAGCTTACAGGGGTCTACTAATGAAAAACTGTTTTTT. It translates to CASSLQGSTNEKLFF.

The J gene is TRBJ2-2, the V gene TRBV11-3, with D unresolved. The CDR3 loop spans 13 amino acids. The germline V gene has CDR1 SGHNT and CDR2 YENEEA. With 5 bases removed from V and 3 bases from J, the gap between germline ends came to 7 bases. The chain's CDR3 is CASSLTDTGELFF. CDR3 coding DNA: TGTGCCAGCAGCCTAACTGACACCGGGGAGCTGTTTTTT.

V usage is TRBV29-1 and J usage is TRBJ1-4, with 7 bases aligning to TRBD1. The CDR3 covers 15 residues. The ends lost 7 bases at V and 4 bases at J; junction bases unmatched: 12. CDR1 and CDR2 (germline): SQVTM, ANQGSEA. CDR3 nucleotide sequence: TGCAGCGACCACCCGGGACAGAAACTTAATGAAAAACTGTTTTTT. Protein sequence: CSDHPGQKLNEKLFF.

The DNA of the CDR3 is TGTGCCAGCAGTTTAGGACAGTTTAATTCACCCCTCCACTTT. Translating gives CASSLGQFNSPLHF. The chain carries TRBV27 and TRBJ1-6; a possible D gene is TRBD1 (6 bases). Looked up from germline, CDR1 is MNHEY and CDR2 is SMNVEV (reference sequence). The CDR3 totals 14 residues. V lost 2 bases and J 6 bases, leaving 8 bases between the germline ends.

This rearrangement joins TRBV5-6 to TRBJ2-1, with TRBD1 as a possible D gene (6 bases). Germline CDR1 SGHDT, CDR2 YYEEEE. The CDR3 extends over 14 amino acids. V shed 0 bases and J shed 8 bases, with 12 bases lying between them. For the CDR3, the DNA is TGTGCCAGCAGCTTGGCTACAGGGAAGCATGAGCAGTTCTTC. It translates to CASSLATGKHEQFF.

This clone was seen a single time. The rearrangement joins TRBV27 to TRBJ2-1, with 10 positions matching TRBD2. Trimming removed 3 bases from V and 7 bases from J; junction bases left unmatched: 15. CDR1 is MNHEY and CDR2 is SMNVEV in the germline V gene (reference sequence). The CDR3 is 18 residues long. CDR3 amino acids: CASSFIFYKAGGPNEQFF. The CDR3 DNA reads as TGTGCCAGCAGTTTTATATTTTACAAAGCGGGGGGGCCGAATGAGCAGTTCTTC.

This clone was seen a few times. The rearrangement joins TRBV10-3 to TRBJ2-7, with D hard to call. Germline assignment: CDR1 ENHRY and CDR2 SYGVKD. The CDR3 loop spans 12 amino acids. Trimming pared 5 bases from V and 6 bases from J, leaving 11 bases between. CDR3 in amino acids: CAISLTGPEQYF. CDR3 coding DNA: TGTGCCATCAGTCTAACCGGTCCCGAGCAGTACTTC.

V usage is TRBV9 and J usage is TRBJ1-1; D unresolved. This CDR3 has 16 amino acids. Germline V gene sequence: CDR1 SGDLS, CDR2 YYNGEE. V was cut by 0 bases and J by 4 bases, with 16 bases left in between. Written as DNA, the CDR3 is TGTGCCAGCAGCGTAGCTTTGATAGGGAGCCCCACTGAAGCTTTCTTT. Amino acid sequence: CASSVALIGSPTEAFF.

The chain uses TRBV7-9 and TRBJ1-1, with 12 bases aligning to TRBD1. CDR3 length equals 14 residues. V shed 1 base and J 11 bases; nucleotides not matched to a gene: 5. Germline CDR1 SEHNR, CDR2 FQNEAQ (reference sequence). The CDR3 nucleotides are TGTGCCAGCAGCTTAGGGGACAGGGGGCTAGTGGCTTTCTTT. Amino acids: CASSLGDRGLVAFF.

The V call is TRBV7-8, the J call TRBJ1-1; no reliable D call. Per germline, CDR1 SGHVS and CDR2 FQNEAQ. V shed 5 bases and J shed 0 bases, with 16 bases lying between them. This CDR3 region has 16 residues. The CDR3 DNA follows: TGTGCCAGCAGCGCCCGTGAGGGTCTTATGAACACTGAAGCTTTCTTT. This translates into CASSAREGLMNTEAFF.

Regarding this clone: In the same sample, other DNA sequences code for this CDR3. The chain employs TRBV19 and TRBJ1-5; 7 bases match TRBD1. This CDR3 is built from 14 residues. Germline V CDR1 and CDR2: LNHDA, SQIVND (reference sequence). V shed 4 bases, J shed 2 bases, and the junction held 2 bases outside the gene matches. The DNA for the CDR3 is TGTGCCAGTAGTACCACAGGGGGCAATCAGCCCCAGCATTTT. This codes for CASSTTGGNQPQHF.

The rearrangement joins TRBV5-6 to TRBJ2-2; maybe TRBD1 (6 bases). Germline V gene sequence: CDR1 SGHDT, CDR2 YYEEEE. V was clipped by 4 bases and J by 0 bases, with 13 bases between them. The CDR3 totals 16 residues. CDR3 in DNA: TGTGCCAGCAGCACGTTACAGGGCACGAACACCGGGGAGCTGTTTTTT. Translated: CASSTLQGTNTGELFF.

The rearrangement uses TRBV4-2 and TRBJ1-4; D gene unclear. Germline V gene lookup returns CDR1 LGHNA and CDR2 YNFKEQ. V dropped 0 bases and J dropped 1 base, with 9 bases sitting between them. The CDR3 contains 16 residues. The CDR3 nucleotides read TGTGCCAGCAGCCAAGAACCTCGAGTAACTAATGAAAAACTGTTTTTT. Encoded protein: CASSQEPRVTNEKLFF.

A few counts support this clone. The rearrangement joins TRBV6-5 to TRBJ2-2; weak D call: TRBD1 (6 bases). Trimming cost V 2 bases and J 4 bases, with 14 bases left between them. CDR3 length: 16 residues. Germline loops: CDR1 MNHEY, CDR2 SVGAGI. The CDR3 bases are TGTGCCAGCAGTTACCTCCGGGACACCATCACCGGGGAGCTGTTTTTT. The encoded protein is CASSYLRDTITGELFF.

V usage is TRBV30 and J usage is TRBJ1-4; no clear D gene. This CDR3 region has 16 residues. The germline gives CDR1 GTSNPN, CDR2 SVGIG (reference sequence). Deletions cut 3 bases from V and 7 bases from J, with 21 bases between. This CDR3 is CAWREATGFLIEKLFF. CDR3 nucleotide sequence: TGTGCCTGGAGGGAAGCCACCGGGTTTTTAATTGAAAAACTGTTTTTT.

The chain employs TRBV18 and TRBJ1-1; no clear D. Germline assignment: CDR1 KGHSH and CDR2 LQKENI. Between the trimmed V and J ends, which lost 2 bases and 10 bases, there was a span of 11 bases. The CDR3 is 12 amino acids. The CDR3 nucleotides read TGTGCCAGCTCACCAAATGAGGGAACAGCTTTCTTT. Amino acid sequence: CASSPNEGTAFF. The whole variable domain, filled in from reference TRBV18 and TRBJ1-1, reads NAGVMQNPRHLVRRRGQEARLRCSPMKGHSHVYWYRQLPEEGLKFMVYLQKENIIDESGMPKERFSAEFPKEGPSILRIQQVVRGDSAAYFCASSPNEGTAFFGQGTRLTVV.

This chain connects TRBV15 to TRBJ1-1, with unresolved D. Germline V gene sequence: CDR1 LNHNV, CDR2 YYDKDF (reference sequence). Trimming took off 0 bases at V and 5 bases at J, with 13 bases between the two ends. The CDR3 is made up of 15 amino acids. CDR3 DNA sequence: TGTGCCACCAGCAGAGATGCACCAGGAAGAACTGAAGCTTTCTTT. It yields the protein CATSRDAPGRTEAFF.

This sequence joins TRBV5-1 and TRBJ1-6; 10 nucleotides match TRBD1. The CDR3 is 15 amino acids. J was trimmed by 7 bases and V by 4 bases; bases with no gene match: 5. In germline, CDR1 is SGHRS, CDR2 YFSETQ. The CDR3 bases are TGCGCCAGCAGCACGGGACAGGGGATGAATTCACCCCTCCACTTT. This codes for CASSTGQGMNSPLHF.

Only one count was recorded for this clone. The chain uses TRBV18 and TRBJ2-7; 9 nucleotides line up with TRBD1. This CDR3 is built from 14 residues. V was clipped by 1 base and J by 7 bases; unmatched bases: 5. The germline V gene has CDR1 KGHSH and CDR2 LQKENI. The CDR3 DNA is TGTGCCAGCTCACCACTTAAGACAGGGGGGGAGCAGTACTTC. Its protein is CASSPLKTGGEQYF. The full variable domain, with the rest looked up from reference TRBV18 and TRBJ2-7, is NAGVMQNPRHLVRRRGQEARLRCSPMKGHSHVYWYRQLPEEGLKFMVYLQKENIIDESGMPKERFSAEFPKEGPSILRIQQVVRGDSAAYFCASSPLKTGGEQYFGPGTRLTVT.

The CDR3 loop reads CASSLEGGYNEKLFF. The CDR3 DNA is TGCGCCAGCAGCTTGGAAGGGGGCTATAATGAAAAACTGTTTTTT. The chain links TRBV5-1 to TRBJ1-4, with TRBD1 matching 7 bases. Germline V lookup: CDR1 SGHRS, CDR2 YFSETQ. CDR3 length equals 15 residues. V was clipped by 0 bases and J by 4 bases; unmatched bases: 3.

This clone was counted a single time. This chain links TRBV4-1 with TRBJ1-5; 7 bases map to TRBD1. The CDR3 sequence is 17 residues long. Losses at the gene ends were 1 base for V and 3 bases for J; bases not matched to a gene: 9. Looked up from germline, CDR1 is MGHRA and CDR2 is YSYEKL. The CDR3: CASSQVGGTAFNQPQHF. CDR3 DNA: TGCGCCAGCAGCCAAGTCGGAGGGACAGCCTTCAATCAGCCCCAGCATTTT.